The 30 T cell receptor beta chains below come from one sample, sequenced in a study of T cells in tuberculosis. Generated by immunoSEQ multiplex PCR, the TCRdb table keeps only in-frame clones and is missing some. Of 50,000 or so clones listed, 70% to 90% are singletons. Sorting used thawed, overnight-rested PBMC stained with anti-CD3, a viability dye and GMM-loaded CD1B tetramer. CD1B tetramers were loaded with Rhodococcus equi-derived C32 glucose monomycolate. Sequenced: CD1b-GMM tetramer-negative cells sorted from PBMCs. The receptor set was obtained from an adult woman with latent tuberculosis.

J is TRBJ2-5 and V is TRBV11-2; 8 positions match TRBD1. Germline trimming cut 4 bases from V and 1 base from J; bases unmatched to any gene: 8. Per germline, CDR1 SGHAT and CDR2 FQNNGV. There are 16 residues in the CDR3. The CDR3 sequence: CASSYGQGLSQETQYF. The CDR3 nucleotides read TGTGCCAGCAGCTATGGACAGGGATTGTCCCAAGAGACCCAGTACTTC.

A word on this clone: Other DNA variants within this sample encode the same CDR3. This rearrangement joins TRBV2 to TRBJ1-2; D possibly corresponds to TRBD1 (6 bases). The CDR3 length is 15 residues. V dropped 6 bases and J dropped 0 bases, with 14 bases sitting between them. Germline V lookup: CDR1 SNHLY, CDR2 FYNNEI. CDR3 in DNA: TGTGCCAGCAGCGCCTCGACAGGCTCTAACTATGGCTACACCTTC. Amino acid sequence: CASSASTGSNYGYTF.

The CDR3 DNA reads TGCAGCGTTGAAGGCGGTTCGGCCTACGAGCAGTACTTC. Protein product: CSVEGGSAYEQYF. V is TRBV29-1 and J is TRBJ2-7; D ambiguous. Germline V gives CDR1 SQVTM, CDR2 ANQGSEA. Trimming took off 1 base at V and 2 bases at J, with 9 bases between the two ends. The CDR3 runs 13 residues.

The chain has TRBV27 and TRBJ1-2; maybe TRBD1 (6 bases). V lost 5 bases, J lost 3 bases, and 10 bases lay in between. Germline CDR1 and CDR2: MNHEY and SMNVEV (reference sequence). The CDR3 contains 13 residues. CDR3 loop: CASSQQGYYGYTF. CDR3 coding DNA: TGTGCCAGCAGTCAACAGGGTTACTATGGCTACACCTTC.

This clone appeared a single time. The chain couples TRBV6-5 to TRBJ2-3; 10 bases map to TRBD2. V was clipped by 4 bases and J by 3 bases; unmatched bases: 4. Germline CDR1 reads MNHEY; CDR2 reads SVGAGI. The CDR3 contains 15 residues. In DNA form, the CDR3 reads TGTGCCAGCAGTTTACGTAGCGGGAGGACAGATACGCAGTATTTT. Its protein is CASSLRSGRTDTQYF.

V is TRBV7-3 and J is TRBJ2-1; 11 nucleotides match TRBD2. J gave up 3 bases and V 5 bases, and 6 bases lay outside the gene matches. The CDR3 sequence is 16 residues long. CDR1 and CDR2 (germline): SGHTA, FQGTGA. CDR3: CASSEAGTSGYNEQFF. As DNA, the CDR3 is TGTGCCAGCAGCGAAGCCGGGACTAGCGGCTACAATGAGCAGTTCTTC.

J is TRBJ1-1 and V is TRBV18; D is uncertain. Deletions cut 2 bases from V and 6 bases from J, with 7 bases between. The CDR3 covers 12 residues. Germline CDR1 KGHSH, CDR2 LQKENI. In DNA form, the CDR3 reads TGTGCCAGCTCACCAACAAGTCCTGAAGCTTTCTTT. Amino acid sequence: CASSPTSPEAFF.

The V and J genes are TRBV5-6 and TRBJ2-2; D is uncertain. This CDR3 is built from 12 residues. The V gene lost 0 bases and the J gene lost 7 bases, with 4 bases spanning the gap. Germline CDR1 and CDR2: SGHDT and YYEEEE. CDR3 DNA sequence: TGTGCCAGCAGCTTGGCGGGCGGGGAGCTGTTTTTT. The encoded protein is CASSLAGGELFF. The variable domain in full, with the rest retrieved from reference TRBV5-6 and TRBJ2-2, is DAGVTQSPTHLIKTRGQQVTLRCSPKSGHDTVSWYQQALGQGPQFIFQYYEEEERQRGNFPDRFSGHQFPNYSSELNVNALLLGDSALYLCASSLAGGELFFGEGSRLTVL.

This clone showed up just once. The chain carries TRBV7-2 and TRBJ2-1, with TRBD2 matching 16 bases. CDR1 and CDR2 (germline): SGHTA, FQGNSA. The junction had 4 bases not matched to a gene; V was cut back by 4 bases and J by 10 bases. The CDR3 is 15 residues long. The CDR3 DNA reads TGTGCCAGCAGCTCCGGGACTAGCGGGAGGGACGAGCAGTTCTTC. Protein: CASSSGTSGRDEQFF.

A word on this clone: This specimen includes other DNA sequences encoding the same CDR3. The gene calls are TRBV19 and TRBJ2-1; possibly TRBD2 for D (5 bases). CDR3 length: 15 amino acids. Per the germline V gene, CDR1 is LNHDA and CDR2 is SQIVND (reference sequence). V was clipped by 3 bases and J by 4 bases, with 13 bases between them. CDR3 region: CASSIKGGLYNEQFF. Written as DNA, the CDR3 is TGTGCCAGTAGTATTAAAGGAGGTTTGTACAATGAGCAGTTCTTC.

The chain couples TRBV6-5 to TRBJ1-2, with 7 bases aligning to TRBD1. With V trimmed by 8 bases and J by 2 bases, 2 bases remained unmatched. CDR3 size: 12 residues. Germline loops: CDR1 MNHEY, CDR2 SVGAGI. The CDR3 DNA is TGTGCCAGCGTGGACAGGAACTATGGCTACACCTTC. This translates into CASVDRNYGYTF.

The chain is built from TRBV7-8 and TRBJ1-3, with 8 bases identical to TRBD1. CDR3 length: 18 residues. From germline, CDR1 is SGHVS and CDR2 FQNEAQ. Trimming cost V 5 bases and J 0 bases; bases outside gene matches: 12. For the CDR3, the DNA is TGTGCCAGCAGCCGACAGGGGCCGACCTTTTTCTCTGGAAACACCATATATTTT. Translating gives CASSRQGPTFFSGNTIYF. Full variable domain (remainder filled in from reference TRBV7-8 and TRBJ1-3): GAGVSQSPRYKVAKRGQDVALRCDPISGHVSLFWYQQALGQGPEFLTYFQNEAQLDKSGLPSDRFFAERPEGSVSTLKIQRTQQEDSAVYLCASSRQGPTFFSGNTIYFGEGSWLTVV.

The chain uses TRBV19 and TRBJ2-7, with a tentative D call TRBD2 (6 bases). Trimming took 5 bases from V and 0 from J, leaving 14 bases between them. Looked up from germline, CDR1 is LNHDA and CDR2 is SQIVND (reference sequence). The CDR3 length is 15 residues. The chain's CDR3 is CASSRGSGVSYEQYF. The DNA for the CDR3 is TGTGCCAGTAGTCGGGGTTCGGGGGTCTCCTACGAGCAGTACTTC.

The chain uses TRBV6-1 and TRBJ2-7; 8 bases fit TRBD1. Per the germline V gene, CDR1 is MNHNS and CDR2 is SASEGT. The CDR3 is made up of 15 amino acids. The V segment lost 6 bases and the J segment 0 bases; nucleotides outside the gene matches: 7. The CDR3 bases are TGTGCCAGCAGACCGGGACAGGTTAACTCCTACGAGCAGTACTTC. Its protein is CASRPGQVNSYEQYF.

The V call is TRBV4-1, the J call TRBJ2-7; 8 bases are shared with TRBD1. Germline CDR1 is MGHRA and CDR2 is YSYEKL. Losses at the gene ends were 2 bases for V and 7 bases for J; bases not matched to a gene: 10. The CDR3 is 15 residues long. CDR3 coding DNA: TGCGCCAGCAGCCAATTCTGGACAGGGAAATGGGAGCAGTACTTC. Translation: CASSQFWTGKWEQYF.

The chain employs TRBV6-6 and TRBJ1-3; D is perhaps TRBD1 (6 bases). The CDR3 runs 14 residues. Germline V gene lookup returns CDR1 MNHNY and CDR2 SVGAGI (reference sequence). Trimming removed 8 bases from V and 0 bases from J, with 11 bases in between. The CDR3 DNA reads as TGTGCCAGCCGCAGGGGAAGCTCTGGAAACACCATATATTTT. Translation gives CASRRGSSGNTIYF.

The chain recombines TRBV7-2 with TRBJ1-5; 7 positions match TRBD1. The germline V gene encodes CDR1 SGHTA and CDR2 FQGNSA. J lost 2 bases, V lost 5 bases, and 9 bases had no gene match. CDR3 length: 16 residues. CDR3 DNA sequence: TGTGCCAGCAGCCGGATCAGGGGGGCCGGCAATCAGCCCCAGCATTTT. It is translated as CASSRIRGAGNQPQHF.

V usage is TRBV7-9 and J usage is TRBJ2-5; TRBD2 agrees at 7 bases. The CDR3 extends over 17 amino acids. Germline V gene lookup returns CDR1 SEHNR and CDR2 FQNEAQ (reference sequence). V was clipped by 1 base and J by 3 bases; unmatched bases: 11. CDR3 in DNA: TGTGCCAGCAGCTTAGACGGAACACGGGCGGGAGAAGAGACCCAGTACTTC. Its protein product is CASSLDGTRAGEETQYF.

This sequence joins TRBV4-2 and TRBJ2-7, with 7 bases fitting TRBD2. V lost 0 bases and J lost 1; bases outside the gene matches: 0. Germline V gene data show CDR1 as LGHNA and CDR2 as YNFKEQ. This CDR3 region has 14 residues. The CDR3 nucleotides read TGTGCCAGCAGCCAAGACGGGAGGTCCTACGAGCAGTACTTC. Its protein is CASSQDGRSYEQYF.

CDR3 region: CASRPGGYSHEQYF. The DNA of the CDR3 is TGCGCCAGCAGACCAGGGGGCTATTCGCACGAGCAGTACTTC. The chain joins TRBV4-1 to TRBJ2-7, with TRBD1 identical over 8 bases. Germline values: CDR1 MGHRA, CDR2 YSYEKL. V lost 6 bases, J lost 5 bases, and 9 bases stayed unmatched. The CDR3 length is 14 residues.

This rearrangement joins TRBV28 to TRBJ1-2; no clear D gene. Deletions cut 6 bases from V and 8 bases from J, with 19 bases between. The CDR3 covers 14 residues. Germline loops: CDR1 MDHEN, CDR2 SYDVKM. The CDR3 coding sequence is TGTGCCAGCAGCCCCTTCCTAGCCCGGGAGGGCTACACCTTC. The encoded protein is CASSPFLAREGYTF.

V gene TRBV5-1 combines with J gene TRBJ1-1; TRBD1 matches 7 bases. Germline V gene sequence: CDR1 SGHRS, CDR2 YFSETQ. The CDR3 is 15 residues long. V trimming: 6 bases; J trimming: 4 bases; junction bases outside the gene matches: 12. The CDR3 DNA follows: TGCGCCAGCACCCGGGAGGGGGCAATAGGCACTGAAGCTTTCTTT. It codes for CASTREGAIGTEAFF.

J is TRBJ1-2 and V is TRBV19; D may be TRBD1 (5 bases). This CDR3 has 12 amino acids. V dropped 6 bases and J dropped 8 bases, with 13 bases sitting between them. Germline loops: CDR1 LNHDA, CDR2 SQIVND (reference sequence). CDR3 sequence reads: CASSPGLSGYTF. Here the CDR3 DNA reads TGTGCCAGTAGCCCAGGGTTATCGGGCTACACCTTC.

The chain couples TRBV4-3 to TRBJ2-1, with D possibly matching TRBD1 (5 bases). The CDR3 sequence is 15 residues long. Trimming took off 1 base at V and 2 bases at J, with 9 bases between the two ends. Germline CDR1 LGHNA, CDR2 YSLEER. CDR3 protein: CASSQGQYPYNEQFF. The CDR3 region has the DNA TGCGCCAGCAGCCAAGGACAGTACCCCTACAATGAGCAGTTCTTC.

J is TRBJ2-5 and V is TRBV7-9, with 10 positions matching TRBD1. The CDR3 covers 15 residues. V trimming: 5 bases; J trimming: 6 bases; junction bases outside the gene matches: 9. The germline gives CDR1 SEHNR, CDR2 FQNEAQ (reference sequence). The CDR3 bases are TGTGCCAGCAGCGAACGGGACAGGGGATGGCAGACCCAGTACTTC. This translates into CASSERDRGWQTQYF.

The chain has TRBV7-3 and TRBJ2-6; no definite D call. Germline CDR1 is SGHTA and CDR2 is FQGTGA. Trimming left V 1 base short and J 0 bases short, with 10 bases between. The CDR3 sequence is 17 residues long. CDR3 nucleotides: TGTGCCAGCAGCTTAATGGCCCAGGCCTCTGGGGCCAACGTCCTGACTTTC. Protein product: CASSLMAQASGANVLTF.

The chain combines TRBV29-1 with TRBJ1-3; no firm D call. Per germline, CDR1 SQVTM and CDR2 ANQGSEA. This CDR3 contains 13 residues. Trimming stripped 3 bases from V and 1 base from J, with 7 bases between. The CDR3 spells CSVEGDSGNTIYF. Written as DNA, the CDR3 is TGCAGCGTTGAGGGAGATTCTGGAAACACCATATATTTT. Complete variable domain (other parts from reference TRBV29-1 and TRBJ1-3): SAVISQKPSRDICQRGTSLTIQCQVDSQVTMMFWYRQQPGQSLTLIATANQGSEATYESGFVIDKFPISRPNLTFSTLTVSNMSPEDSSIYLCSVEGDSGNTIYFGEGSWLTVV.

The chain carries TRBV9 and TRBJ2-2; 8 bases line up with TRBD2. With V trimmed by 3 bases and J by 6 bases, 4 bases remained unmatched. CDR3 size: 14 residues. The V gene's germline CDR1 is SGDLS and CDR2 YYNGEE. The CDR3 DNA follows: TGTGCCAGCAGCGAGGGACTAGGGGCCGGGGAGCTGTTTTTT. Amino acid sequence: CASSEGLGAGELFF.

The chain couples TRBV13 to TRBJ1-2, with no clear D. The CDR3 spans 13 residues. CDR1 is PRHDT, CDR2 FYEKMQ, per germline (reference sequence). V dropped 0 bases and J dropped 3 bases, with 5 bases sitting between them. CDR3 loop: CASSLGGHYGYTF. The CDR3 DNA reads as TGTGCCAGCAGCTTAGGGGGCCACTATGGCTACACCTTC. Full variable domain (remainder filled in from reference TRBV13 and TRBJ1-2): AAGVIQSPRHLIKEKRETATLKCYPIPRHDTVYWYQQGPGQDPQFLISFYEKMQSDKGSIPDRFSAQQFSDYHSELNMSSLELGDSALYFCASSLGGHYGYTFGSGTRLTVV.

This chain connects TRBV5-1 to TRBJ2-7; TRBD1 agrees at 9 bases. Germline trimming cut 6 bases from V and 0 bases from J; bases unmatched to any gene: 13. The CDR3 loop spans 17 amino acids. Germline lookup yields CDR1 SGHRS and CDR2 YFSETQ. The CDR3 region has the DNA TGCGCCAGCAACCCTCATTGGGGACAGGGTCTCTCCTACGAGCAGTACTTC. This codes for CASNPHWGQGLSYEQYF.